Below are 14 T cell receptor beta chains sequenced from a single sample in a study of vaccination effects on CD4 cells after COVID-19. CD4+ T cells specific for antigen were expanded with viral peptide pools by the ViraFEST assay before sequencing. It was after approximately 11 days of culture that CD4+ T cells were isolated. Participants each got two BNT162b2 or mRNA-1273 vaccine doses. These receptors have no known antigen. This table comes from immunoSEQ multiplex PCR, and its TCRdb copy is limited to in-frame clones, with some not included. The sample contains approximately 30,000 clones, over 70% of which appear only once. Source: CD4+ T cells from PBMCs cultured with HCoV-NL63 spike peptides, taken after COVID-19 vaccination. All receptors derive from a human donor who received a COVID-19 vaccine.

The chain carries TRBV6-4 and TRBJ2-3, with 9 bases fitting TRBD2. The CDR3 consists of 15 residues. Germline trimming cut 5 bases from V and 0 bases from J; bases unmatched to any gene: 3. CDR1 is MRHNA and CDR2 is SNTAGT in the germline V gene. Here the CDR3 DNA reads TGTGCCAGCAGTCAAACTAGCGGGAGCACAGATACGCAGTATTTT. The encoded protein is CASSQTSGSTDTQYF.

The chain combines TRBV7-9 with TRBJ2-5; 10 nucleotides agree with TRBD2. This CDR3 contains 15 residues. V trimming: 3 bases; J trimming: 5 bases; junction bases outside the gene matches: 6. Germline lookup yields CDR1 SEHNR and CDR2 FQNEAQ (reference sequence). Here the CDR3 DNA reads TGTGCCAGCAGCTTCCCAGCGGGGGGGCAGGAGACCCAGTACTTC. It translates to CASSFPAGGQETQYF.

The CDR3 region has the DNA TGTGCCAGCAGCTTAGTAAGCAGGGCAGATACGCAGTATTTT. Amino acid sequence: CASSLVSRADTQYF. This chain uses TRBV11-2 with TRBJ2-3, with a possible D match to TRBD1 (5 bases). This CDR3 is built from 14 residues. Trimming removed 1 base at V and 4 bases at J, with 9 bases between. Germline-derived CDR1 and CDR2 are SGHAT and FQNNGV.

This clone was found once. The CDR3 DNA sequence: TGTGCCAGCAGCTTGGACCGGGACCGGGATGTTGATGAGCAGTTCTTC. It translates to CASSLDRDRDVDEQFF. The chain joins TRBV5-4 to TRBJ2-1; the D gene could be TRBD1 or TRBD2 (5 bases each). This CDR3 has 16 amino acids. The V and J ends lost 0 bases and 8 bases respectively, with 18 bases between them. Germline CDR1 SGHNT, CDR2 YYREEE (reference sequence).

This rearrangement joins TRBV7-9 to TRBJ1-6; 7 nucleotides line up with TRBD1. Looked up from germline, CDR1 is SEHNR and CDR2 is FQNEAQ (reference sequence). The V segment lost 4 bases and the J segment 7 bases; nucleotides outside the gene matches: 10. The CDR3 has 16 residues. The chain's CDR3 is CASSSSPGTENSPLHF. The CDR3 DNA follows: TGTGCCAGCAGCTCTTCACCCGGGACAGAGAATTCACCCCTCCACTTT.

This chain links TRBV19 with TRBJ2-5, with D maybe TRBD2 (5 bases). With 3 bases removed from V and 1 base from J, the gap between germline ends came to 12 bases. Germline loops: CDR1 LNHDA, CDR2 SQIVND (reference sequence). The CDR3 contains 15 residues. The CDR3 nucleotides read TGTGCCAGTAGTATCTTCTCTAGCAGCCAAGAGACCCAGTACTTC. This sequence encodes CASSIFSSSQETQYF. The full variable domain, rest sourced from reference TRBV19 and TRBJ2-5, is DGGITQSPKYLFRKEGQNVTLSCEQNLNHDAMYWYRQDPGQGLRLIYYSQIVNDFQKGDIAEGYSVSREKKESFPLTVTSAQKNPTAFYLCASSIFSSSQETQYFGPGTRLLVL.

V and J are TRBV6-1 and TRBJ2-5, with TRBD2 matching over 13 bases. The V gene end was trimmed by 3 bases and the J gene end by 3 bases; junction bases not matched to a gene: 7. CDR1 and CDR2 from the germline V gene are MNHNS and SASEGT. CDR3 length: 17 residues. Here the CDR3 DNA reads TGTGCCAGCAGTGAGCCCCCTGGGACTAGCGGGGAAGAGACCCAGTACTTC. Protein sequence: CASSEPPGTSGEETQYF.

The chain carries TRBV19 and TRBJ2-3; D is uncertain. The CDR3 covers 15 residues. From germline, CDR1 is LNHDA and CDR2 SQIVND (reference sequence). V lost 3 bases, J lost 9 bases, and 19 bases lay in between. CDR3 region: CASSIQEQAPHTQYF. In nucleotides, the CDR3 is TGTGCCAGTAGTATTCAGGAGCAGGCTCCGCACACGCAGTATTTT.

In its sample, this clone was seen a few times. The V call is TRBV10-3, the J call TRBJ1-6; 9 nucleotides agree with TRBD1. From germline, CDR1 is ENHRY and CDR2 SYGVKD. The CDR3 consists of 16 residues. V gave up 4 bases and J gave up 3 bases; unmatched junction bases: 4. The CDR3 region is CAISAGQGNYNSPLHF. The CDR3 nucleotides are TGTGCCATCAGTGCGGGACAGGGCAACTATAATTCACCCCTCCACTTT.

The chain has TRBV7-2 and TRBJ1-2; no clear D. The CDR3 sequence is 16 residues long. Trimming shortened V by 0 bases and J by 4 bases, and 15 bases separated the two germline ends. The germline CDR1 and CDR2 sequences are SGHTA and FQGNSA. The CDR3 DNA follows: TGTGCCAGCAGCTTAGCGATACGGGCAGAGACCTATGGCTACACCTTC. Encoded protein: CASSLAIRAETYGYTF.

Only a few counts were recorded for this clone. The V call is TRBV27, the J call TRBJ1-6; 8 positions agree with TRBD1. The CDR3 is 18 residues long. Germline CDR1 MNHEY, CDR2 SMNVEV (reference sequence). V was clipped by 5 bases and J by 0 bases; unmatched bases: 9. In nucleotides, the CDR3 is TGTGCCAGCAGTCCCCATGGACAGGGAAGCTCCTATAATTCACCCCTCCACTTT. Translated: CASSPHGQGSSYNSPLHF.

Regarding this clone: One end of the junction does not line up with germline, which may come from a read error. The V and J genes are TRBV5-1 and TRBJ2-1, with D perhaps TRBD2 (5 bases). Germline assignment: CDR1 SGHRS and CDR2 YFSETQ. The CDR3 is made up of 16 amino acids. CDR3 protein: CASSLEVAYSYNEQFF. Written as DNA, the CDR3 is TGCGCCAGCAGTTTGGAGGTGGCGTACTCCTACAATGAGCAGTTCTTC.

This clone appeared a few times. The chain carries TRBV3-1 (or the pseudogene TRBV3-2) and TRBJ2-1; 11 bases fit TRBD2. The V gene end was trimmed by 5 bases and the J gene end by 7 bases; junction bases not matched to a gene: 10. The CDR3 length is 16 residues. Germline assignment: CDR1 LGHDT and CDR2 YNNKEL (reference sequence). The CDR3 bases are TGTGCCAGCAGCTACCGACTAGCGGGACTGGGGAATGAGCAGTTCTTC. It is translated as CASSYRLAGLGNEQFF.

The rearrangement uses TRBV3-1 (or the pseudogene TRBV3-2) and TRBJ2-7; no definite D call. Germline loops: CDR1 LGHDT, CDR2 YNNKEL (reference sequence). V dropped 1 base and J dropped 5 bases, with 3 bases sitting between them. The CDR3 covers 11 residues. The CDR3 protein is CASSQAHEQYF. The CDR3 DNA reads TGTGCCAGCAGCCAAGCCCACGAGCAGTACTTC.